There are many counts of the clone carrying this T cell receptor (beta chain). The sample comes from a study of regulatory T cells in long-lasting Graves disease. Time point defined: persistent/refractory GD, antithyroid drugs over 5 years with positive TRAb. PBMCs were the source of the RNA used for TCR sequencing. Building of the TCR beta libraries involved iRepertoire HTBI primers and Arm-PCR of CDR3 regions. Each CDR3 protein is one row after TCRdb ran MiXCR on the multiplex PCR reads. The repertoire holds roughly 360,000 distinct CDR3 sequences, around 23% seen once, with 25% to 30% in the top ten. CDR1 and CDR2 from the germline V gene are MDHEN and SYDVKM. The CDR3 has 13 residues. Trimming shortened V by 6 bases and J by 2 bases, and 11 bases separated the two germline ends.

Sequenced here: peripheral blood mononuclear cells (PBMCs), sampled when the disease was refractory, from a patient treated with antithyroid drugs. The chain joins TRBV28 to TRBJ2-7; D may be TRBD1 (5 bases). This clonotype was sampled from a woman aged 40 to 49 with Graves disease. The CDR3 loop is CASSLTDPYEQYF. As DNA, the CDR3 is TGTGCCAGCAGCCTGACAGATCCCTACGAGCAGTACTTC.